This TCR beta chain emerged from a study of blood T cell repertoires in COVID-19. At the level of the study: COVID-19 samples, acute and convalescent, were from the United States, Italy and Spain. The analysed material was cDNA or gDNA that came from T cells, B-cell-depleted T cells, or PBMCs.

V lost 4 bases and J lost 3, with 10 bases in between. The CDR3 covers 13 residues. Germline V lookup: CDR1 SGHDT, CDR2 YYEEEE. Some clones are missing from TCRdb's copy, which holds only in-frame ones; the method was immunoSEQ multiplex PCR. The data contain fewer than 200,000 clones, approximately 80% of them singletons. Sample: PBMCs or T cells enriched from blood (not recorded which). The sequence derives from a man aged 45-60 years who had recovered from COVID-19. This chain links TRBV5-6 with TRBJ1-1; perhaps TRBD1 as D (5 bases). The CDR3 reads CASSPDRYTEAFF. The CDR3 nucleotides read TGTGCCAGCAGCCCCGACAGATACACTGAAGCTTTCTTT.